Below are 23 T cell receptor beta chains sequenced from a single sample in a study of Graves' ophthalmopathy and Graves' hyperthyroidism. Beta-chain TCR CDR3 regions were amplified from RNA transcripts. HTBI-primed RT-PCR formed the first round, and a multiplex PCR formed the second. MiXCR was run by TCRdb on the multiplex PCR reads, yielding one entry per CDR3 protein. The table includes more than 1,000,000 distinct CDR3 sequences, less than 45% detected once. Material for sequencing was peripheral blood or thyroid tissue (not recorded which). The receptors derive from an adult man with Graves' hyperthyroidism.

The chain joins TRBV10-3 to TRBJ1-5; D gene ambiguous. V lost 3 bases, J lost 6 bases, and 9 bases lay in between. Germline assignment: CDR1 ENHRY and CDR2 SYGVKD. CDR3 length: 13 amino acids. The CDR3 protein is CAISDQDGQPQHF. CDR3 DNA sequence: TGTGCCATCAGTGATCAGGACGGTCAGCCCCAGCATTTT.

Worth noting for this clonotype: A much larger clonotype is one base distant, so this may be a read error. This sequence joins TRBV12-3 or TRBV12-4 and TRBJ1-6; possibly TRBD1 for D (6 bases). The CDR3 runs to 14 residues. With 7 bases removed from V and 10 bases from J, the gap between germline ends came to 17 bases. The CDR3 bases are TGTGCCAGCATACTACAGGGCGGGTACTCACCCCTCCACTTT. Protein product: CASILQGGYSPLHF.

This clonotype has more than one count but fewer than ten. A read error is possible here, since a much larger clone lies one base away. This sequence joins TRBV2 and TRBJ2-7, with D possibly being TRBD1 (6 bases). The CDR3 extends over 13 amino acids. Germline loops: CDR1 SNHLY, CDR2 FYNNEI. The CDR3 DNA reads TGTGCCAACAGTGAACAACAGGGCTACGAGCAGTACTTC. It is translated as CANSEQQGYEQYF.

The chain uses TRBV5-5 and TRBJ2-7, with a weak D call TRBD1 (5 bases). CDR3 size: 14 residues. Trimming pared 2 bases from V and 5 bases from J, leaving 14 bases between. Germline V CDR1 and CDR2: SGHKS, YYEKEE (reference sequence). The CDR3 DNA sequence: TGTGCCAGCAGCTTATCGCAGGGTCTAGACGAGCAGTACTTC. This codes for CASSLSQGLDEQYF.

The table lists this clonotype with many counts. The rearrangement uses TRBV7-2 and TRBJ1-3; D not resolved. V gave up 5 bases and J gave up 0 bases, with 14 bases separating them. Germline loops: CDR1 SGHTA, CDR2 FQGNSA. This CDR3 contains 16 residues. CDR3 in amino acids: CASSPRRSSSGNTIYF. CDR3 coding DNA: TGTGCCAGCAGCCCCAGACGGTCCAGCTCTGGAAACACCATATATTTT.

V is TRBV2 and J is TRBJ2-7, with a tentative D call TRBD2 (6 bases). The germline gives CDR1 SNHLY, CDR2 FYNNEI. This CDR3 has 16 residues. V was trimmed by 5 bases and J by 0 bases, leaving 17 bases between them. CDR3 in amino acids: CASSYRLGTVSYEQYF. CDR3 coding DNA: TGTGCCAGCAGTTATCGTCTCGGGACTGTCTCCTACGAGCAGTACTTC.

The chain uses TRBV11-2 and TRBJ1-2, with 7 nucleotides matching TRBD1. The CDR3 spans 16 residues. V shed 6 bases and J 2 bases; nucleotides not matched to a gene: 12. Germline CDR1 SGHAT, CDR2 FQNNGV. The CDR3 DNA sequence: TGTGCCAGCAGGCCACACGACAGGGTCAGAAACTATGGCTACACCTTC. Translated: CASRPHDRVRNYGYTF.

The chain employs TRBV19 and TRBJ2-3; the D gene is possibly TRBD2 (5 bases). The CDR3 contains 14 residues. Germline loops: CDR1 LNHDA, CDR2 SQIVND (reference sequence). The ends were cut back, 3 bases at V and 6 bases at J, with 13 bases in the middle. The CDR3 here is CASSIAESGDTQYF. In DNA, the CDR3 is TGTGCCAGTAGTATCGCCGAATCGGGGGATACGCAGTATTTT.

This chain uses TRBV29-1 with TRBJ1-4; D ambiguous. The CDR3 sequence is 14 residues long. CDR1 is SQVTM and CDR2 is ANQGSEA in the germline V gene. V was shortened by 1 base and J by 0 bases, with 6 bases between the two germline ends. The CDR3 DNA is TGCAGCGTTGAAGCGGAGCCAACTAATGAAAAACTGTTTTTT. This codes for CSVEAEPTNEKLFF.

This clonotype has more than one count but fewer than ten. J is TRBJ2-5 and V is TRBV5-4; D may correspond to TRBD1 or TRBD2 (6 bases each). CDR1 SGHNT and CDR2 YYREEE come from the germline V gene (reference sequence). The V gene lost 4 bases and the J gene lost 4 bases, with 14 bases spanning the gap. The CDR3 extends over 14 amino acids. The CDR3 spells CASSAGHPLETQYF. The CDR3 bases are TGTGCCAGCAGCGCGGGACACCCATTAGAGACCCAGTACTTC.

Concerning this clonotype itself: The conserved final phenylalanine or tryptophan is absent from the CDR3, which likely points to a read error. The chain combines TRBV5-1 with TRBJ1-2, with TRBD1 matching 7 bases. Germline V CDR1 and CDR2: SGHRS, YFSETQ. Germline trimming cut 5 bases from V and 2 bases from J; bases unmatched to any gene: 3. The CDR3 is 13 amino acids. CDR3 in amino acids: CASRQGHNYGYTL. In DNA, the CDR3 is TGCGCCAGCAGACAGGGGCACAACTATGGCTACACCCTC.

This clonotype was seen many times. The V gene is TRBV20-1, the J gene TRBJ2-5, with D maybe TRBD1 (5 bases). CDR3 length: 12 residues. Germline V gives CDR1 DFQATT, CDR2 SNEGSKA (reference sequence). The CDR3 spells CCRRTSRGTQYF. As DNA, the CDR3 is TGCTGCCGGCGGACATCCCGCGGGACCCAGTACTTC.

The chain has TRBV19 and TRBJ1-2, with D perhaps matching TRBD1 (6 bases). V lost 4 bases, J lost 3 bases, and 9 bases lay in between. The CDR3 totals 13 residues. The V gene's germline CDR1 is LNHDA and CDR2 SQIVND (reference sequence). CDR3 coding DNA: TGTGCCAGTAGTAATACAGGGCACTATGGCTACACCTTC. This sequence encodes CASSNTGHYGYTF.

This clonotype was counted ten times or more. This CDR3 is CASSVAGTGDEQYF. CDR3 DNA: TGTGCCAGCAGCGTAGCGGGGACGGGTGACGAGCAGTACTTC. This sequence joins TRBV9 and TRBJ2-7; D tentatively reads TRBD1 or TRBD2 (5 bases each). The CDR3 is 14 residues long. Germline assignment: CDR1 SGDLS and CDR2 YYNGEE. V was pared by 0 bases and J by 5 bases, with 12 bases between.

This clonotype was observed a single time. The genes are TRBV7-6 and TRBJ2-7; TRBD1 matches 9 bases. The CDR3 is 14 residues long. V trimming: 5 bases; J trimming: 6 bases; junction bases outside the gene matches: 8. Germline CDR1 SGHVS, CDR2 FNYEAQ. This CDR3 reads CASSTGQGTREQYF. Written as DNA, the CDR3 is TGTGCCAGCAGCACTGGACAGGGGACACGCGAGCAGTACTTC.

This clonotype was detected many times. The rearrangement links TRBV20-1 to TRBJ1-3, with D possibly TRBD1 on 6 matching bases. The germline V gene has CDR1 DFQATT and CDR2 SNEGSKA (reference sequence). Trimming took 6 bases from V and 4 from J, leaving 16 bases between them. This CDR3 is built from 14 residues. CDR3 coding DNA: TGCAGTGCGGTCGAGGGGGGGTACGGAAACACCATATATTTT. Protein: CSAVEGGYGNTIYF.

The table lists this clonotype with many counts. The chain links TRBV19 to TRBJ1-2; TRBD1 is a possible D gene (6 bases). Between the trimmed V and J ends, which lost 6 bases and 0 bases, there was a span of 11 bases. The CDR3 covers 14 residues. The germline V gene has CDR1 LNHDA and CDR2 SQIVND (reference sequence). The CDR3 is CASSRQDTNYGYTF. The CDR3 DNA sequence: TGTGCCAGTAGCCGACAGGATACTAACTATGGCTACACCTTC. Variable domain in full (rest from reference TRBV19 and TRBJ1-2): DGGITQSPKYLFRKEGQNVTLSCEQNLNHDAMYWYRQDPGQGLRLIYYSQIVNDFQKGDIAEGYSVSREKKESFPLTVTSAQKNPTAFYLCASSRQDTNYGYTFGSGTRLTVV.

This clonotype was seen a few times. One end of the junction is discordant with germline, which a read error may explain. The rearrangement joins TRBV12-3 or TRBV12-4 to TRBJ2-5; no firm D call. The CDR3 has 15 amino acids. CDR3 bases: TGTGCCGGCAGTTTAATTGCGTCTGTAGGCGAGACCCAGTACTTC. Translation gives CAGSLIASVGETQYF.

This clonotype has a count of ten or more. The J gene is TRBJ2-2, the V gene TRBV10-3, with D maybe TRBD1 (5 bases). The CDR3 length is 14 residues. Trimming pared 10 bases from V and 2 bases from J, leaving 14 bases between. CDR1 and CDR2 (germline): ENHRY, SYGVKD. The DNA of the CDR3 is TGTGCCACGACCCCGACAGTAAACACCGGGGAGCTGTTTTTT. It yields the protein CATTPTVNTGELFF.

Note on this clonotype: One end of the junction does not line up with germline, which may come from a read error. The chain uses TRBV7-2 and TRBJ2-7; D call uncertain. The CDR3 extends over 13 amino acids. CDR1 and CDR2 from the germline V gene are SGHTA and FQGNSA. The CDR3 is CASSQDGRVEQYF. For the CDR3, the DNA is TGCGCCAGCAGCCAAGATGGTCGGGTCGAGCAGTACTTC.

The chain carries TRBV10-3 and TRBJ1-5; no reliable D call. This CDR3 has 14 residues. Between the trimmed V and J ends, which lost 5 bases and 3 bases, there was a span of 11 bases. The germline V gene encodes CDR1 ENHRY and CDR2 SYGVKD. For the CDR3, the DNA is TGTGCCATCAGTTACGAGGGTTTCAATCAGCCCCAGCATTTT. Translated: CAISYEGFNQPQHF.

This clonotype has just a few counts. The chain has TRBV9 and TRBJ2-2; D may be TRBD1 (5 bases). V shed 5 bases and J shed 0 bases, with 11 bases lying between them. Germline V gene lookup returns CDR1 SGDLS and CDR2 YYNGEE. This CDR3 comprises 15 residues. The CDR3 loop is CASRRTDTNTGELFF. DNA of the CDR3: TGTGCCAGCAGGCGGACGGACACGAACACCGGGGAGCTGTTTTTT.

There are many counts of this clonotype. V gene TRBV6-5 combines with J gene TRBJ1-3; tentative D call: TRBD1 (5 bases). V lost 4 bases and J lost 0, with 10 bases in between. There are 15 residues in the CDR3. The germline gives CDR1 MNHEY, CDR2 SVGAGI. CDR3 in amino acids: CASSLGRSSGNTIYF. The CDR3 coding sequence is TGTGCCAGCAGTTTGGGGCGCTCCTCTGGAAACACCATATATTTT.